Listed here are 21 T cell receptor beta chains from one sample, sequenced in a study of blood T cells in healthy people across ages. Next came a second PCR, run for about 6 to 12 cycles, which used a sample-barcoded 5' primer along with a J-beta primer mix. TCRdb used MiXCR to reprocess the 5' RACE reads, holding one entry per CDR3 protein. The sample has about a million distinct CDR3 sequences; 40% to 60% are singletons. The sample consisted of blood. These receptors were obtained from a man aged 25 to 40 in good health.

The rearrangement joins TRBV12-3 or TRBV12-4 to TRBJ2-5; TRBD2 is a possible D gene (6 bases). This CDR3 has 14 amino acids. Deletions cut 4 bases from V and 3 bases from J, with 12 bases between. CDR3 in amino acids: CASSSPGAEETQYF. CDR3 DNA sequence: TGTGCCAGCAGTTCACCGGGAGCTGAAGAGACCCAGTACTTC.

The rearrangement joins TRBV6-5 to TRBJ2-1; D perhaps matches TRBD2 (6 bases). CDR3 length: 15 amino acids. V was cut by 5 bases and J by 3 bases, with 14 bases left in between. Germline V gene data show CDR1 as MNHEY and CDR2 as SVGAGI. CDR3 amino acids: CASSQLAAGYNEQFF. CDR3 sequence (DNA): TGTGCCAGCAGTCAACTAGCTGCAGGCTACAATGAGCAGTTCTTC.

This clonotype was seen a handful of times. The V gene is TRBV7-2, the J gene TRBJ1-4, with a possible D match to TRBD1 (5 bases). Germline assignment: CDR1 SGHTA and CDR2 FQGNSA. Trimming stripped 4 bases from V and 7 bases from J, with 16 bases between. This CDR3 spans 15 amino acids. This CDR3 reads CASSSDGTRGEKLFF. The CDR3 nucleotides read TGTGCCAGCAGCTCGGACGGGACGCGCGGTGAAAAACTGTTTTTT.

The V call is TRBV6-2 or TRBV6-3, the J call TRBJ2-1, with a possible D match to TRBD2 (5 bases). The germline V gene encodes CDR1 MNHEY and CDR2 SVGEGT. There are 14 residues in the CDR3. V dropped 7 bases and J dropped 7 bases, with 17 bases sitting between them. Here the CDR3 DNA reads TGTGCCAGCACCCCTGGTTTACGGGGTAATGAGCAGTTCTTC. Amino acids: CASTPGLRGNEQFF.

The chain recombines TRBV3-1 with TRBJ1-4; D is uncertain. V was cut by 4 bases and J by 4 bases, with 22 bases left in between. Looked up from germline, CDR1 is LGHDT and CDR2 is YNNKEL (reference sequence). CDR3 size: 18 residues. The CDR3 nucleotides read TGTGCCAGCAGCCCCATACCCCCTAGCTGGGAGAGTAATGAAAAACTGTTTTTT. It specifies CASSPIPPSWESNEKLFF. The full variable domain, in which reference TRBV3-1 and TRBJ1-4 provide the parts outside the CDR3, is DTAVSQTPKYLVTQMGNDKSIKCEQNLGHDTMYWYKQDSKKFLKIMFSYNNKELIINETVPNRFSPKSPDKAHLNLHINSLELGDSAVYFCASSPIPPSWESNEKLFFGSGTQLSVL.

The CDR3 spells CASSERGIHEQYF. Written as DNA, the CDR3 is TGTGCCAGCAGTGAACGGGGGATCCACGAGCAGTACTTC. V usage is TRBV7-9 and J usage is TRBJ2-4; a weak D match, TRBD2 (6 bases). The J call is uncertain, as TRBJ2-7 better fits the DNA end. This CDR3 region has 13 residues. Looked up from germline, CDR1 is SEHNR and CDR2 is FQNEAQ (reference sequence).

The V and J genes are TRBV5-1 and TRBJ2-1; D perhaps matches TRBD1 (5 bases). V was shortened by 1 base and J by 4 bases, with 12 bases between the two germline ends. Looked up from germline, CDR1 is SGHRS and CDR2 is YFSETQ. The CDR3 consists of 15 residues. The CDR3 protein is CASSLRSNRYNEQFF. In DNA form, the CDR3 reads TGCGCCAGCAGCTTGAGGTCAAACAGGTACAATGAGCAGTTCTTC. Together with reference TRBV5-1 and TRBJ2-1, the CDR3 gives the full variable domain: KAGVTQTPRYLIKTRGQQVTLSCSPISGHRSVSWYQQTPGQGLQFLFEYFSETQRNKGNFPGRFSGRQFSNSRSEMNVSTLELGDSALYLCASSLRSNRYNEQFFGPGTRLTVL.

V and J are TRBV6-1 and TRBJ1-2, with TRBD1 matching 9 bases. V trimming: 5 bases; J trimming: 0 bases; junction bases outside the gene matches: 4. The CDR3 loop spans 15 amino acids. CDR1 MNHNS and CDR2 SASEGT come from the germline V gene. CDR3 DNA sequence: TGTGCCAGCAGTCGGGACAGGGAAGCTAACTATGGCTACACCTTC. Protein sequence: CASSRDREANYGYTF.

Written as DNA, the CDR3 is TGTGCCATCAGTGAGTCTAACAGGGCGCCGTTCTTC. Amino acids: CAISESNRAPFF. V is TRBV10-3 and J is TRBJ2-1; possibly TRBD1 for D (6 bases). The CDR3 sequence is 12 residues long. Looked up from germline, CDR1 is ENHRY and CDR2 is SYGVKD. The V end lost 0 bases, the J end lost 15 bases, and 12 bases lay between the germline ends.

This clonotype was detected only a few times. V and J are TRBV5-1 and TRBJ1-1, with D possibly matching TRBD1 (6 bases). CDR1 and CDR2 from the germline V gene are SGHRS and YFSETQ. CDR3 length: 15 residues. Trimming took 0 bases from V and 1 from J, leaving 10 bases between them. CDR3 nucleotide sequence: TGCGCCAGCAGCTTGGAGGGGGGAGGGAACACTGAAGCTTTCTTT. It specifies CASSLEGGGNTEAFF.

There are a few counts of this clonotype. The chain links TRBV25-1 to TRBJ1-4; D perhaps matches TRBD1 (6 bases). Looked up from germline, CDR1 is MGHDK and CDR2 is SYGVNS. V lost 3 bases and J 3 bases, leaving 8 bases between the germline ends. The CDR3 spans 14 residues. This CDR3 reads CASSDRGANEKLFF. CDR3 nucleotides: TGTGCCAGCAGTGACAGGGGTGCTAATGAAAAACTGTTTTTT. The variable domain in full, completed from reference TRBV25-1 and TRBJ1-4, reads EADIYQTPRYLVIGTGKKITLECSQTMGHDKMYWYQQDPGMELHLIHYSYGVNSTEKGDLSSESTVSRIRTEHFPLTLESARPSHTSQYLCASSDRGANEKLFFGSGTQLSVL.

CDR3 sequence (DNA): TGTGCCAGCAGCTTAGCGGGCGGGGGGAGCACTGAAGCTTTCTTT. Translation gives CASSLAGGGSTEAFF. The genes are TRBV7-9 and TRBJ1-1; weak D call: TRBD1 (5 bases). The V gene's germline CDR1 is SEHNR and CDR2 FQNEAQ (reference sequence). With 0 bases removed from V and 4 bases from J, the gap between germline ends came to 12 bases. The CDR3 has 15 amino acids.

The chain recombines TRBV5-4 with TRBJ1-2; TRBD1 is a possible D gene (6 bases). This CDR3 region has 15 residues. Trimming stripped 4 bases from V and 4 bases from J, with 17 bases between. CDR1 is SGHNT and CDR2 is YYREEE in the germline V gene (reference sequence). For the CDR3, the DNA is TGTGCCAGCAGCAATCAGGGGAGGCAGGGCTATGGCTACACCTTC. It translates to CASSNQGRQGYGYTF.

The gene calls are TRBV7-2 and TRBJ2-7, with 7 bases matching TRBD2. The CDR3 sequence is 16 residues long. CDR1 and CDR2 (germline): SGHTA, FQGNSA. With V trimmed by 4 bases and J by 2 bases, 11 bases remained unmatched. The CDR3 sequence is CASSYPLSGDPYEQYF. The DNA of the CDR3 is TGTGCCAGCAGCTATCCCTTGAGCGGGGACCCCTACGAGCAGTACTTC.

V usage is TRBV13 and J usage is TRBJ2-1; D may be TRBD2 (6 bases). The V end was cut by 5 bases, the J end by 7 bases, with 15 bases between. CDR1 PRHDT and CDR2 FYEKMQ come from the germline V gene (reference sequence). The length of the CDR3 is 14 residues. The CDR3 protein is CASSTRDSGNEQFF. For the CDR3, the DNA is TGTGCCAGCAGCACCCGGGACTCGGGGAATGAGCAGTTCTTC.

This clonotype was seen more than once but under ten times. This chain connects TRBV29-1 to TRBJ2-3; D is perhaps TRBD2 (5 bases). V lost 6 bases and J lost 1, with 14 bases in between. There are 14 residues in the CDR3. Germline V gene data show CDR1 as SQVTM and CDR2 as ANQGSEA. CDR3 DNA: TGCAGCGTGGTACTAGGGCTGGGCACAGATACGCAGTATTTT. Protein sequence: CSVVLGLGTDTQYF.

This rearrangement joins TRBV27 to TRBJ2-3; 14 bases are a match to TRBD2. V was clipped by 6 bases and J by 4 bases; unmatched bases: 6. The CDR3 sequence is 16 residues long. Germline V gene data show CDR1 as MNHEY and CDR2 as SMNVEV (reference sequence). The CDR3, as DNA: TGTGCCAGCAGCCTGACTAGCGGGGGGGGTCCAGATACGCAGTATTTT. Protein: CASSLTSGGGPDTQYF.

V gene TRBV3-1 combines with J gene TRBJ1-2; tentative D call: TRBD1 (6 bases). Trimming cost V 5 bases and J 7 bases, with 14 bases left between them. This CDR3 contains 13 residues. Germline V gives CDR1 LGHDT, CDR2 YNNKEL (reference sequence). The CDR3, as DNA: TGTGCCAGCAGCACCCAGGGGAATTCTGGCTACACCTTC. Translation: CASSTQGNSGYTF.

CDR3 protein: CASSPLVGTNEQYF. The DNA for the CDR3 is TGTGCCAGCTCACCACTGGTGGGTACAAACGAGCAGTACTTC. J is TRBJ2-7 and V is TRBV18; D not certain. The CDR3 has 14 residues. Trimming left V 1 base short and J 5 bases short, with 12 bases between. Germline CDR1 is KGHSH and CDR2 is LQKENI.

The chain carries TRBV6-2 or TRBV6-3 and TRBJ2-1; tentatively, D is TRBD1 or TRBD2 (8 bases each). This CDR3 spans 14 amino acids. Trimming cost V 6 bases and J 9 bases, with 18 bases left between them. Germline CDR1 and CDR2: MNHEY and SVGEGT. The CDR3 DNA reads as TGTGCCAGCAGCGGGGGGGCAGGGGGCCTTGAGCAGTTCTTC. Amino acid sequence: CASSGGAGGLEQFF.

The chain employs TRBV6-2 or TRBV6-3 and TRBJ2-1, with 9 positions matching TRBD2. Germline loops: CDR1 MNHEY, CDR2 SVGEGT. V lost 7 bases to trimming and J lost 9 bases; unmatched junction nucleotides: 7. CDR3 length equals 13 residues. The CDR3 protein is CASILAGGREQFF. For the CDR3, the DNA is TGTGCCAGCATTCTGGCGGGGGGGCGTGAGCAGTTCTTC.